This T cell receptor beta chain emerged from a study of T cells after yellow fever vaccination. This clonotype was seen only a few times. As yet, its antigen is unknown. One entry per CDR3 protein, called by TCRdb with MiXCR from the 5' RACE reads. The table includes some 500,000 distinct CDR3 sequences, about 14% detected once. The CDR3 is 14 amino acids. Losses at the gene ends were 5 bases for V and 5 bases for J; bases not matched to a gene: 4. General study results and limits: Weaker, the secondary response peaked sooner, at day 5 versus 15.

This sequence was found in a man aged 25-40 years who received the YFV17D yellow fever vaccine. Sequencing used PBMCs, obtained on the day of the yellow fever booster vaccination. V and J are TRBV12-3 or TRBV12-4 and TRBJ2-1; the match to TRBD1 covers 9 bases. The CDR3 DNA reads TGTGCCAGCAGTGCGGGACAGGGAAACAATGAGCAGTTCTTC. Translated: CASSAGQGNNEQFF.